This T cell receptor beta chain was recovered during a study of cytomegalovirus exposure and HLA in healthy donors. Overall study findings and caveats: In a later analysis, at a false discovery rate of 0.05, 15,000 to 20,000 TCR beta sequences matched HLA alleles. For most TCR beta V segments, an earlier analysis put the productive rate at about 90% or about 30% of the time.

The PCR used 60 Vbeta and 13 Jbeta primers. Using immunoSEQ multiplex PCR, the repertoire was profiled, and TCRdb retains in-frame clones only, with some absent. The sample records about 180,000 clones, around 79% being singletons. Trimming removed 6 bases from V and 2 bases from J, with 5 bases in between. The CDR3 has 11 residues. Germline values: CDR1 SGHDT, CDR2 YYEEEE. The sample holds a few counts of this clone. The antigen remains unidentified. This sequence joins TRBV5-6 and TRBJ1-1, with D hard to call. The sequencing sample was made of PBMCs. This TCR derives from a woman aged 35 to 49 in good health and CMV-seronegative. CDR3 coding DNA: TGTGCCAGCATCACTAACACTGAAGCTTTCTTT. Amino acids: CASITNTEAFF.